This T cell receptor beta chain was sequenced for a study of beta chain features in type 1 diabetes. Study results and limitations: In patients and controls equally, PCR might favor templates that are shorter.

Every isolated RNA sample was fully reverse transcribed, so sequencing captured expressed TCRB transcripts. Sequencing was performed with immunoSEQ multiplex PCR; in TCRdb, only in-frame clones are kept and a portion is missing. The top ten clones hold about 0.017% of a sample with around 350,000 clones, roughly 13% of them seen once. This CDR3 contains 12 residues. V dropped 0 bases and J dropped 6 bases, with 4 bases sitting between them. CDR1 and CDR2 (germline): SGHDT, YYEEEE. In its sample, this clone was seen a few times. The antigen remains unidentified. Sequences were obtained from naive CD4+ T cells from blood. The receptor was derived from a man aged 18-30 years in good health. The chain links TRBV5-6 to TRBJ1-5; no clear D. The CDR3: CASSLASQPQHF. The CDR3 DNA is TGTGCCAGCAGCTTGGCCAGTCAGCCCCAGCATTTT.